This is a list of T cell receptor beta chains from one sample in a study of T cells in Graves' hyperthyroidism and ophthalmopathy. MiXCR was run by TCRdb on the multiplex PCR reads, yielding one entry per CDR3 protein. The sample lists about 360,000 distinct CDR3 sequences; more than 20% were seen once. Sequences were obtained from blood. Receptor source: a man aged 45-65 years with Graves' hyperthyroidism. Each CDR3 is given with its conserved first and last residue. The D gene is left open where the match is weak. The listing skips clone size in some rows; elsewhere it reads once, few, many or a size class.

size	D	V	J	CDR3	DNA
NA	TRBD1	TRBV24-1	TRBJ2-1	CATSDLHRQGSSYNEQFF	TGTGCCACCAGTGATTTACACAGACAGGGTAGCTCCTACAATGAGCAGTTCTTC
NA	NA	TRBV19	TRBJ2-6	CASNKDHSGANVLTF	TGTGCCAGTAATAAGGACCACTCTGGGGCCAACGTCCTGACTTTC
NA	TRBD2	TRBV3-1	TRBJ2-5	CASSPGLAGPNSKRETQYF	TGTGCCAGCAGCCCCGGGCTAGCGGGCCCTAATTCCAAGAGAGAGACCCAGTACTTC
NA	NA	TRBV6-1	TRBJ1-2	CASREGWGVYGYTF	TGTGCCAGCAGGGAAGGTTGGGGCGTCTATGGCTACACCTTC
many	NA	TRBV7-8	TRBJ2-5	CASSYRVGQYF	TGTGCCAGCAGTTACAGGGTTGGCCAGTACTTC
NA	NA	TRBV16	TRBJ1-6	CASSQSPGDSPLHF	TGTGCCAGCAGCCAATCCCCGGGAGACTCACCCCTCCACTTT
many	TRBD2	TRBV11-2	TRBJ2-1	CASSLGTSYEQFF	TGTGCCAGCAGCTTAGGGACTAGCTACGAGCAGTTCTTC
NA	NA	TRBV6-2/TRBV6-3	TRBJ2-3	CASSYRGARVTDTQYF	TGTGCCAGCAGTTACCGGGGGGCCCGTGTCACAGATACGCAGTATTTT
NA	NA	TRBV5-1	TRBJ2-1	CASRRDGSSYNEQFF	TGCGCCAGCAGGCGGGACGGCAGCTCCTACAATGAGCAGTTCTTC
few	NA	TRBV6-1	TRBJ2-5	CASSAAGTQETQYF	TGTGCCAGCAGTGCAGCCGGGACACAAGAGACCCAGTACTTC
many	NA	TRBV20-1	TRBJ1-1	CSVPGTSHTEAFF	TGCAGTGTTCCCGGGACTTCGCACACTGAAGCTTTCTTT
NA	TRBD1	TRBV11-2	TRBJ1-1	CASSPIPGGMNTEAFF	TGTGCCAGCAGCCCCATTCCAGGGGGTATGAACACTGAAGCTTTCTTT
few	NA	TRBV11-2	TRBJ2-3	CASSLELDTDTQYF	TGTGCCAGCAGCTTAGAACTAGATACAGATACGCAGTATTTT
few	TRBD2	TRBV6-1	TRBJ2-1	CASSSQGTSGRGKFF	TGTGCCAGCAGTTCCCAAGGGACTAGCGGGAGAGGGAAGTTCTTC
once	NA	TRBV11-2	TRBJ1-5	CASSWGPNQPQHF	TGTGCCAGCAGCTGGGGTCCAAATCAGCCCCAGCATTTT
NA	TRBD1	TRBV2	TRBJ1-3	CASSEFEGAVGNTIYF	TGTGCCAGCAGTGAGTTCGAGGGGGCGGTCGGAAACACCATATATTTT
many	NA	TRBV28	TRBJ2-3	CASSESGGADTQYF	TGTGCCAGCAGTGAAAGCGGTGGGGCAGATACGCAGTATTTT
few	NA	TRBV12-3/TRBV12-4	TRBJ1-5	CASSQGPVSNQPQHF	TGTGCCAGCAGTCAGGGTCCCGTGAGCAATCAGCCCCAGCATTTT
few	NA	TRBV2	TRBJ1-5	CASSGGEFQPQHF	TGTGCCAGCAGTGGGGGCGAATTTCAGCCCCAGCATTTT
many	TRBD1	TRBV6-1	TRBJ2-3	CASSLRTGRRTDTQYF	TGTGCCAGCAGTTTGCGGACAGGTAGACGCACAGATACGCAGTATTTT
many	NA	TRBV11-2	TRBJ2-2	CASSFGSGAGELFF	TGTGCCAGCAGTTTCGGATCAGGGGCCGGGGAGCTGTTTTTT
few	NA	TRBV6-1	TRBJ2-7	CASSELRVINHEQYF	TGTGCCAGCAGTGAATTGCGAGTCATAAACCACGAGCAGTACTTC
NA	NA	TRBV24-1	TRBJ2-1	CATSGQAGSYNEQFF	TGTGCCACCAGTGGCCAGGCGGGCTCCTACAATGAGCAGTTCTTC
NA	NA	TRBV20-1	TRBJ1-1	CSARNSGGGSEAFF	TGCAGTGCTAGAAACTCCGGGGGTGGATCTGAAGCTTTCTTT
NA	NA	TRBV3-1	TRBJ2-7	CASSLIGQIYEQYF	TGTGCCAGCAGCCTGATTGGACAGATTTACGAGCAGTACTTC
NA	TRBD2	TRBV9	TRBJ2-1	CASSESGSNYNEQFF	TGTGCCAGCAGCGAGAGCGGGAGTAACTACAATGAGCAGTTCTTC
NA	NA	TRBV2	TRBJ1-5	CASSLTSEIDQPQHF	TGTGCCAGCAGCTTAACATCCGAGATCGATCAGCCCCAGCATTTT
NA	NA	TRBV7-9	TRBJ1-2	CASSTREVYTF	TGTGCCAGCAGCACCCGGGAGGTCTACACCTTC
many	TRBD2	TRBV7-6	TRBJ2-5	CASTLGTSGGGETQYF	TGTGCCAGCACTCTTGGGACTAGCGGGGGGGGAGAGACCCAGTACTTC
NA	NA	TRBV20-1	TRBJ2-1	CSARGRSEQFF	TGCAGTGCTAGAGGAAGAAGTGAGCAGTTCTTC
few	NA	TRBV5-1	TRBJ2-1	CASSLRQWSYNEQFF	TGCGCCAGCAGCTTGCGACAGTGGTCCTACAATGAGCAGTTCTTC
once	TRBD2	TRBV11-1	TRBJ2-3	CASSLGSSGRTDTQYF	TGTGCCAGCAGCTTAGGGAGTAGCGGGAGAACAGATACGCAGTATTTT
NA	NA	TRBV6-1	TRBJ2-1	CASSPRGIAKINEQFF	TGTGCCAGCAGTCCCCGAGGGATCGCTAAAATCAATGAGCAGTTCTTC
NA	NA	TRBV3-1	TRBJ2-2	CASSHLLEDHRELFF	TGTGCCAGCAGCCATCTACTAGAAGACCACCGGGAGCTGTTTTTT
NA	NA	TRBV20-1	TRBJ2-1	CSAHPPGSSYNEQFF	TGCAGTGCTCACCCACCGGGTTCCTCCTACAATGAGCAGTTCTTC
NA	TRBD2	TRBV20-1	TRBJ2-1	CSAREEREGTYNEQFF	TGCAGTGCTAGAGAAGAGCGGGAGGGAACTTACAATGAGCAGTTCTTC